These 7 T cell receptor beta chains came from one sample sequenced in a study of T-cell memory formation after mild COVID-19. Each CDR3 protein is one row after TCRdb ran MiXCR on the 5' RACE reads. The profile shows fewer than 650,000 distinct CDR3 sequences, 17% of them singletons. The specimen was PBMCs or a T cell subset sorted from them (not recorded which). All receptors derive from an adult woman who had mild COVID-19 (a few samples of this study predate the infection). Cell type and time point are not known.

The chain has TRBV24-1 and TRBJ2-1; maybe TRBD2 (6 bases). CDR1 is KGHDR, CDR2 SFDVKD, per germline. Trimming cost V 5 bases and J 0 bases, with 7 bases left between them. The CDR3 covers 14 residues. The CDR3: CATSGGDSYNEQFF. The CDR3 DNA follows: TGTGCCACCAGTGGCGGGGACTCCTACAATGAGCAGTTCTTC.

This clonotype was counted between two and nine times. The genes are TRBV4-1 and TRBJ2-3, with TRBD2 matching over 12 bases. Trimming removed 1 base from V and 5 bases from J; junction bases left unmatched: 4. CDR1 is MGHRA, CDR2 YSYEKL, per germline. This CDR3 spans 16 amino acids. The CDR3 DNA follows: TGCGCCAGCAGCCAAGCCCTAGCGGGGGGGCAAGATACGCAGTATTTT. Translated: CASSQALAGGQDTQYF.

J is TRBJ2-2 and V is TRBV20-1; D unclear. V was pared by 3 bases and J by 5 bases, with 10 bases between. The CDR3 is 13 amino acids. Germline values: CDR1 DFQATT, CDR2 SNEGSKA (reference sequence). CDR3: CSASSAGTGELFF. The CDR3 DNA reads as TGCAGTGCTAGTAGTGCTGGGACCGGGGAGCTGTTTTTT.

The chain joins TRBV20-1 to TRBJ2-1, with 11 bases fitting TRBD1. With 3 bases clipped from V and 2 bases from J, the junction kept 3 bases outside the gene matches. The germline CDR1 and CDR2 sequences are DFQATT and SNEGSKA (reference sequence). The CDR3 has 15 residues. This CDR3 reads CSARGGQGAYNEQFF. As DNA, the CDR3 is TGCAGTGCTAGGGGGGGACAGGGGGCCTACAATGAGCAGTTCTTC.

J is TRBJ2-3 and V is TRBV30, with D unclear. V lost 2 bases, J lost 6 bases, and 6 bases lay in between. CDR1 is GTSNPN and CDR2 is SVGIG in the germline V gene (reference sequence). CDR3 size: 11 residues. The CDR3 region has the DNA TGTGCCTGGAGTAGGTGGGATACGCAGTATTTT. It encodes CAWSRWDTQYF.

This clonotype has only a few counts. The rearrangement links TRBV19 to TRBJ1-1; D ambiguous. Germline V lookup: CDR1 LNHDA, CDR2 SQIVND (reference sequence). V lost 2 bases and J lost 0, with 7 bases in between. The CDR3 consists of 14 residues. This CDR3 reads CASSIFGLNTEAFF. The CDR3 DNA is TGTGCCAGTAGTATATTCGGACTGAACACTGAAGCTTTCTTT.

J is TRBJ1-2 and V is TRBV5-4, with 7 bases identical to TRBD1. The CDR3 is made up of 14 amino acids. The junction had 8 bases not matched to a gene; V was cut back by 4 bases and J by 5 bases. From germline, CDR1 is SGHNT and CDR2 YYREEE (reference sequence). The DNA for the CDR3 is TGTGCCAGCAGCCTCCCGGGACAGATATATGGCTACACCTTC. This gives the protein CASSLPGQIYGYTF.